Detailed here is one TCR beta chain. Its antigen is undetermined. The CDR3 sequence is 12 residues long. Trimming pared 9 bases from V and 5 bases from J, leaving 13 bases between. Germline CDR1 SNHLY, CDR2 FYNNEI. The sample originates from a study of vaccination effects on CD4 cells after COVID-19. Study information: Everyone in the study got two shots of either the BNT162b2 or mRNA-1273 vaccine.

Pools of viral peptides were used by the ViraFEST assay to expand antigen-specific CD4+ T cells ahead of sequencing. Subsequent to less than eleven days of culture, CD4+ T cells were isolated. It was with approximately 9.6 IU/ml IL-2 and 9.5 to 10 ug/ml peptides that 2 million to 2.5 million PBMC per well were cultured. Study-wide results and caveats: Both infection-induced and vaccine-induced clones contracted markedly at late post-vaccination timepoints.

Here immunoSEQ multiplex PCR was the method, and the copy in TCRdb shows in-frame clones only, minus some. Among about 20,000 clones listed, 70% were seen once. The chain is built from TRBV2 and TRBJ1-2; D may be TRBD1 (5 bases). The TCR comes from a human donor who received a COVID-19 vaccine. Sample: CD4+ T cells from PBMCs cultured with HCoV-229E spike peptides, taken before COVID-19 vaccination. The CDR3 nucleotides are TGTGCCAGAGAAACAGGATTTTATGGCTACACCTTC. Translation: CARETGFYGYTF.